What follows are 28 T cell receptor beta chains derived from one specimen sequenced in a study of early stage breast cancer tumors. Sequencing used immunoSEQ multiplex PCR; TCRdb keeps in-frame clones, though not all of them. The sample records 25,000 to 35,000 clones, around 70% being singletons. The specimen sequenced was blood. These receptor sequences come from a person in their fifties with breast cancer.

The chain carries TRBV5-1 and TRBJ2-7; 8 positions match TRBD1. With V trimmed by 4 bases and J by 6 bases, 15 bases remained unmatched. The germline V gene encodes CDR1 SGHRS and CDR2 YFSETQ. This CDR3 region has 16 residues. DNA of the CDR3: TGCGCCAGCAGCACCCAAACCGGGACAGGAGGGATCGAGCAGTACTTC. It codes for CASSTQTGTGGIEQYF.

This clone was seen only a few times. This rearrangement joins TRBV7-3 to TRBJ2-3; D may match TRBD1 or TRBD2 (6 bases each). From germline, CDR1 is SGHTA and CDR2 FQGTGA. V gave up 2 bases and J gave up 5 bases, with 11 bases separating them. The CDR3 is 14 residues long. The DNA of the CDR3 is TGTGCCAGCAGCTTACGGGGGCAGCAAGATACGCAGTATTTT. Residues: CASSLRGQQDTQYF.

The J gene is TRBJ1-5, the V gene TRBV5-8, with D perhaps TRBD1 (5 bases). Trimming cost V 4 bases and J 2 bases, with 10 bases left between them. Germline lookup yields CDR1 SGHTS and CDR2 YDEGEE. This CDR3 comprises 14 residues. In nucleotides, the CDR3 is TGTGCCAGCAGCCCAGGGTGGGGCAATCAGCCCCAGCATTTT. Protein sequence: CASSPGWGNQPQHF.

As regards this clone: In the same sample, other DNA sequences code for this CDR3. The chain carries TRBV30 and TRBJ1-1; perhaps TRBD1 as D (5 bases). In germline, CDR1 is GTSNPN, CDR2 SVGIG (reference sequence). Trimming pared 0 bases from V and 1 base from J, leaving 6 bases between. This CDR3 is 13 amino acids long. The CDR3 nucleotides are TGTGCCTGGAGTGTTCAGGGGAACACTGAAGCTTTCTTT. Its translation: CAWSVQGNTEAFF.

This clone has a handful of counts. This sequence joins TRBV29-1 and TRBJ2-2; D is perhaps TRBD2 (6 bases). The germline V and J ends were trimmed by 4 bases and 0 bases, with 12 bases remaining between them. The CDR3 totals 15 residues. The germline V gene has CDR1 SQVTM and CDR2 ANQGSEA. The CDR3, as DNA: TGCAGCGTTGTGGGGGGATATACGAACACCGGGGAGCTGTTTTTT. Amino acids: CSVVGGYTNTGELFF.

A remark on this clone: The sample carries other DNA sequences with the same CDR3. CDR3 protein: CASSLPGQGAYEQYF. CDR3 sequence (DNA): TGCGCCAGCAGCCTACCGGGACAGGGAGCTTACGAGCAGTACTTC. The chain combines TRBV4-1 with TRBJ2-7; 9 bases fit TRBD1. J was trimmed by 4 bases and V by 4 bases; bases with no gene match: 8. Germline-derived CDR1 and CDR2 are MGHRA and YSYEKL. The CDR3 length is 15 residues.

The rearrangement uses TRBV29-1 and TRBJ2-7; 7 positions match TRBD1. Germline CDR1 is SQVTM and CDR2 is ANQGSEA. The trim removed 4 bases at V and 7 bases at J, leaving 16 bases unmatched. This CDR3 is 15 amino acids long. The CDR3 DNA follows: TGCAGCGTTGCGCCGTCCCGACAGGGATCGAGGGAGCAGTACTTC. Translating gives CSVAPSRQGSREQYF.

The chain carries TRBV19 and TRBJ1-3; D is uncertain. Germline V CDR1 and CDR2: LNHDA, SQIVND (reference sequence). Trimming left V 5 bases short and J 9 bases short, with 17 bases between. This CDR3 spans 14 amino acids. CDR3 residues: CASSEGPRGGTIYF. CDR3 coding DNA: TGTGCCAGTAGTGAAGGGCCCCGGGGTGGCACCATATATTTT.

The chain uses TRBV28 and TRBJ1-1, with unresolved D. Germline V gives CDR1 MDHEN, CDR2 SYDVKM. This CDR3 is built from 11 residues. The V end lost 2 bases, the J end lost 4 bases, and 2 bases lay between the germline ends. CDR3 region: CASSLTTEAFF. The CDR3 nucleotides read TGTGCCAGCAGTTTAACCACTGAAGCTTTCTTT.

V usage is TRBV27 and J usage is TRBJ2-7, with 9 bases matching TRBD1. Per germline, CDR1 MNHEY and CDR2 SMNVEV (reference sequence). The CDR3 is made up of 15 amino acids. The junction had 3 bases not matched to a gene; V was cut back by 3 bases and J by 0 bases. The CDR3 bases are TGTGCCAGCAGTTTGACAGGGGGGTTCTCCTACGAGCAGTACTTC. Residues: CASSLTGGFSYEQYF.

The V call is TRBV9, the J call TRBJ2-1; 8 bases align to TRBD2. Losses at the gene ends were 0 bases for V and 10 bases for J; bases not matched to a gene: 9. CDR1 and CDR2 (germline): SGDLS, YYNGEE. The CDR3 is 15 amino acids. CDR3 nucleotides: TGTGCCAGCAGCGTAGGTGGTAGCGGGAACGAAGAGCAGTTCTTC. Translated: CASSVGGSGNEEQFF.

The chain joins TRBV9 to TRBJ2-1, with a tentative D call TRBD2 (7 bases). Germline lookup yields CDR1 SGDLS and CDR2 YYNGEE. The V end was cut by 0 bases, the J end by 4 bases, with 14 bases between. This CDR3 spans 16 amino acids. The CDR3 region is CASSVGGLAAYNEQFF. CDR3 nucleotide sequence: TGTGCCAGCAGCGTAGGGGGGCTAGCGGCGTACAATGAGCAGTTCTTC. The full variable domain, in which reference TRBV9 and TRBJ2-1 provide the parts outside the CDR3, is DSGVTQTPKHLITATGQRVTLRCSPRSGDLSVYWYQQSLDQGLQFLIQYYNGEERAKGNILERFSAQQFPDLHSELNLSSLELGDSALYFCASSVGGLAAYNEQFFGPGTRLTVL.

The J gene is TRBJ2-7, the V gene TRBV7-6; 8 nucleotides line up with TRBD1. Germline V gene sequence: CDR1 SGHVS, CDR2 FNYEAQ. With 0 bases clipped from V and 2 bases from J, the junction kept 9 bases outside the gene matches. CDR3 length equals 17 residues. The CDR3, as DNA: TGTGCCAGCAGCTTAGCGCTTACAGGGGGACGCACCTACGAGCAGTACTTC. It is translated as CASSLALTGGRTYEQYF.

The chain carries TRBV6-1 and TRBJ1-1; TRBD1 matches 9 bases. After removal of 4 bases from V and 3 bases from J, the junction contained 0 bases not matched to a gene. The CDR3 spans 13 residues. CDR1 is MNHNS, CDR2 SASEGT, per germline. CDR3: CASSGDRDTEAFF. The CDR3 nucleotides read TGTGCCAGCAGTGGGGACAGGGACACTGAAGCTTTCTTT.

This clone is a singleton in its sample. The V gene is TRBV7-9, the J gene TRBJ2-5, with D possibly TRBD1 on 5 matching bases. CDR3 length: 14 amino acids. The V end lost 10 bases, the J end lost 0 bases, and 15 bases lay between the germline ends. Germline CDR1 SEHNR, CDR2 FQNEAQ (reference sequence). The CDR3 nucleotides read TGTGCCACCCGTTTCAGGGCGGACCAAGAGACCCAGTACTTC. Amino acids: CATRFRADQETQYF.

The chain employs TRBV7-3 and TRBJ1-2; a possible D gene is TRBD1 (5 bases). Germline CDR1 and CDR2: SGHTA and FQGTGA. The CDR3 has 18 amino acids. Trimming shortened V by 1 base and J by 5 bases, and 23 bases separated the two germline ends. The DNA of the CDR3 is TGTGCCAGCAGCTTAATGCCTTCTCCGGGACGAGAATTTTATGGCTACACCTTC. Translating gives CASSLMPSPGREFYGYTF.

This CDR3 is CASSPGGGIAEAFF. CDR3 nucleotide sequence: TGTGCCAGCTCCCCCGGAGGAGGGATCGCTGAAGCTTTCTTT. The chain couples TRBV11-3 to TRBJ1-1; D call uncertain. Between the trimmed V and J ends, which lost 8 bases and 6 bases, there was a span of 19 bases. Per the germline V gene, CDR1 is SGHNT and CDR2 is YENEEA. This CDR3 region has 14 residues.

This chain connects TRBV7-3 to TRBJ2-7, with 9 bases aligning to TRBD2. Germline loops: CDR1 SGHTA, CDR2 FQGTGA. The CDR3 contains 15 residues. V shed 5 bases, J shed 0 bases, and the junction held 5 bases outside the gene matches. In nucleotides, the CDR3 is TGTGCCAGCAGCCCTAGCGGGAAGAGCTCCTACGAGCAGTACTTC. Its protein product is CASSPSGKSSYEQYF.

The gene calls are TRBV30 and TRBJ2-5; D is ambiguous. The CDR3 runs 11 residues. Trimming cost V 5 bases and J 6 bases, with 10 bases left between them. From germline, CDR1 is GTSNPN and CDR2 SVGIG (reference sequence). The CDR3 here is CAWEVLKTQYF. CDR3 nucleotides: TGTGCCTGGGAGGTTCTAAAGACCCAGTACTTC.

The V and J genes are TRBV27 and TRBJ2-6; D not resolved. Trimming pared 2 bases from V and 0 bases from J, leaving 8 bases between. There are 16 residues in the CDR3. From germline, CDR1 is MNHEY and CDR2 SMNVEV (reference sequence). The CDR3 DNA follows: TGTGCCAGCAGTTTAATTCCGAGCTCTGGGGCCAACGTCCTGACTTTC. The encoded protein is CASSLIPSSGANVLTF.

The chain links TRBV9 to TRBJ2-2; D unclear. Germline assignment: CDR1 SGDLS and CDR2 YYNGEE. V was clipped by 5 bases and J by 0 bases, with 11 bases between them. The CDR3 spans 15 residues. CDR3 in amino acids: CASRDGLANTGELFF. CDR3 coding DNA: TGTGCCAGCAGGGACGGGTTAGCGAACACCGGGGAGCTGTTTTTT.

The chain links TRBV5-5 to TRBJ1-5, with D unclear. The CDR3 has 14 amino acids. The V end lost 1 base, the J end lost 8 bases, and 13 bases lay between the germline ends. From germline, CDR1 is SGHKS and CDR2 YYEKEE (reference sequence). CDR3 region: CASSLSGGMEPQHF. The CDR3 region has the DNA TGTGCCAGCAGCTTGTCAGGCGGTATGGAGCCCCAGCATTTT. The entire variable domain, with the rest obtained from reference TRBV5-5 and TRBJ1-5, is as follows: DAGVTQSPTHLIKTRGQQVTLRCSPISGHKSVSWYQQVLGQGPQFIFQYYEKEERGRGNFPDRFSARQFPNYSSELNVNALLLGDSALYLCASSLSGGMEPQHFGDGTRLSIL.

The chain recombines TRBV5-1 with TRBJ2-1; TRBD2 aligns across 7 bases. CDR1 is SGHRS and CDR2 is YFSETQ in the germline V gene. This CDR3 spans 14 amino acids. The J segment lost 9 bases and the V segment lost 4 bases, leaving 10 bases of the junction unmatched. CDR3 region: CASSPGTTTSEQFF. The CDR3 DNA follows: TGCGCCAGCAGCCCCGGGACTACAACAAGTGAGCAGTTCTTC. Based on the CDR3 plus reference TRBV5-1 and TRBJ2-1, the full variable domain is KAGVTQTPRYLIKTRGQQVTLSCSPISGHRSVSWYQQTPGQGLQFLFEYFSETQRNKGNFPGRFSGRQFSNSRSEMNVSTLELGDSALYLCASSPGTTTSEQFFGPGTRLTVL.

The chain uses TRBV7-2 and TRBJ2-1, with 7 nucleotides matching TRBD2. Germline V gene lookup returns CDR1 SGHTA and CDR2 FQGNSA. V lost 1 base and J lost 7; bases outside the gene matches: 7. The CDR3 is made up of 15 amino acids. The CDR3 region has the DNA TGTGCCAGCAGCTTAGAGCGGGGCCCGTGGAATGAGCAGTTCTTC. It codes for CASSLERGPWNEQFF.

Details on this clone: An end of the junction differs from the germline gene, which may be a read error. The chain has TRBV7-7 and TRBJ2-3; no definite D call. Germline CDR1 SSHAT, CDR2 FNYEAQ (reference sequence). There are 13 residues in the CDR3. The DNA for the CDR3 is TGTGCTAGCAGCTTGCTCAGCACAGATACGCAGTATTTT. The encoded protein is CASSLLSTDTQYF.

The chain recombines TRBV7-1 with TRBJ1-2; tentatively, D is TRBD1 (6 bases). TRBV7-1 counts as an open reading frame of uncertain function. V was trimmed by 4 bases and J by 8 bases, leaving 14 bases between them. The length of the CDR3 is 13 residues. This chain's CDR3 is CASSFPQGGGYTF. CDR3 DNA: TGTGCCAGCAGCTTCCCCCAAGGGGGGGGCTACACCTTC.

The chain is built from TRBV6-5 and TRBJ1-4, with TRBD1 as a possible D gene (5 bases). V was trimmed by 6 bases and J by 8 bases, leaving 16 bases between them. The CDR3 is made up of 14 amino acids. Germline-derived CDR1 and CDR2 are MNHEY and SVGAGI. The chain's CDR3 is CASRGSGREEKLFF. The CDR3 DNA reads TGTGCCAGCAGGGGCTCGGGGCGAGAGGAAAAACTGTTTTTT.

The chain carries TRBV19 and TRBJ2-1; 10 bases match TRBD2. Per the germline V gene, CDR1 is LNHDA and CDR2 is SQIVND (reference sequence). The CDR3 totals 14 residues. The J segment lost 5 bases and the V segment lost 7 bases, leaving 5 bases of the junction unmatched. The CDR3 is CASTGLAANNEQFF. Written as DNA, the CDR3 is TGTGCCAGTACTGGACTAGCGGCTAACAATGAGCAGTTCTTC.